The clone carrying this T cell receptor (beta chain) was recorded a few times. Its antigen is unknown. The sample comes from a study of T cells in Graves' hyperthyroidism and ophthalmopathy. Study-level points and caveats: A model of 13 V-J features distinguished ophthalmopathy from stable hyperthyroidism.

Lactation, pregnancy, other autoimmune disease or uncontrolled infection excluded patients. The diagnostic basis comprised clinical symptoms, serum thyroxine and TRAb, thyroid ultrasound and orbital computed tomography. Fresh 10 ml peripheral blood yielded PBMCs. Using RNA transcripts as the source, TCR beta CDR3 regions were amplified. TCR CDR3 underwent first-round RT-PCR with the HTBI primer set. In TCRdb, the multiplex PCR reads were re-called with MiXCR into one record per CDR3 protein. The sample lists approximately 400,000 distinct CDR3 sequences; 19% were seen once. Per the germline V gene, CDR1 is GTSNPN and CDR2 is SVGIG (reference sequence). Trimming cost V 7 bases and J 0 bases, with 10 bases left between them. This CDR3 region has 12 residues.

The sequence came from a woman in her late teens or twenties with Graves' hyperthyroidism. This chain links TRBV30 with TRBJ2-7; D is unresolved. The sequencing sample was made of blood. The CDR3 loop is CALGPLSYEQYF. Here the CDR3 DNA reads TGTGCCTTGGGTCCCCTCTCCTACGAGCAGTACTTC. Full variable domain (outside the CDR3, taken from reference TRBV30 and TRBJ2-7): SQTIHQWPATLVQPVGSPLSLECTVEGTSNPNLYWYRQAAGRGLQLLFYSVGIGQISSEVPQNLSASRPQDRQFILSSKKLLLSDSGFYLCALGPLSYEQYFGPGTRLTVT.